The source of this T cell receptor beta chain is a study of monozygotic twins with inflammatory bowel disease. Each TCR library used 3500 ng of total RNA. Via template switching, UMIs carrying a 6-nucleotide sample barcode were introduced. TCRdb re-called the 5' RACE reads, yielding one record per CDR3 amino acid sequence without DNA. The table for this sample gives more than 120,000 distinct CDR3 sequences. Every single donor had an approximately 2.5 ml blood sample drawn. Germline V gives CDR1 MNHEY, CDR2 SVGEGT. This CDR3 has 14 residues. Sequenced: blood. The sequence derives from a human donor with ulcerative colitis or Crohn's disease, or a healthy co-twin of an affected twin (not recorded which). The chain is built from TRBV6-2 or TRBV6-3 and TRBJ2-7. This CDR3 is CASSYSAGPYEQYF.